Below, one T cell receptor (beta chain) is given with its context. In the authors' methods: Amplified reference gene primers provided the basis for estimating nucleated cell counts. The repertoire was sequenced with immunoSEQ multiplex PCR; TCRdb's copy has only in-frame clones and lacks some. V, J and clone size reflect that table, while D and trimming were determined from the DNA. The table shows 120,000 to 150,000 clones, with 80% to 90% occurring only once. These data originate in a study of blood T cell repertoires in COVID-19. For the study at large: Whether acute or convalescent, the COVID-19 samples came from the United States, Italy and Spain. T cells, B-cell-depleted T cells, or PBMCs supplied cDNA or gDNA.

CDR3 length: 14 residues. Germline assignment: CDR1 MDHEN and CDR2 SYDVKM. V dropped 7 bases and J dropped 1; count of bases not matched to a gene: 7. The origin of this receptor is a man in his 60s with active or convalescent COVID-19. Specimen: peripheral blood. This chain connects TRBV28 to TRBJ2-7, with 7 nucleotides matching TRBD1. CDR3 in DNA: TGTGCCAGCAATCCCAACAGGGGATCCTACGAGCAGTACTTC. This gives the protein CASNPNRGSYEQYF. Together with reference TRBV28 and TRBJ2-7, the CDR3 gives the full variable domain: DVKVTQSSRYLVKRTGEKVFLECVQDMDHENMFWYRQDPGLGLRLIYFSYDVKMKEKGDIPEGYSVSREKKERFSLILESASTNQTSMYLCASNPNRGSYEQYFGPGTRLTVT.